The rows below give T cell receptor beta chains drawn from one sample of a study of T cell repertoires in cytomegalovirus infection. Their antigens remain unidentified. TCRdb reprocessed the reads with MiXCR, giving one entry per CDR3 protein. The sample has about 310,000 distinct CDR3 sequences, 25% seen once. Sequencing used cultured PBMCs, obtained from culture after CMV antigen stimulation. Receptors originate from a human donor in good health (CMV status not recorded). Some clones in this sample may be carry-over from other donors' samples. CDR3s include the opening cysteine and the closing phenylalanine or tryptophan. A D gene is named only where the DNA matches it firmly. Clone size is not always given. Where it is, it says once, few, many or a class for expanded clones.

v_call,j_call,clone_size,d_call,cdr3_nt,cdr3_aa
TRBV13,TRBJ1-1,.,TRBD1,TGTGCCAGCAGCCTCGACAGGGAGGACACTGAAGCTTTCTTT,CASSLDREDTEAFF
TRBV9,TRBJ2-5,few,.,TGTGCCAGCAGCCCGGGGGGCCCCTATCAAGAGACCCAGTACTTC,CASSPGGPYQETQYF
TRBV6-6,TRBJ2-4,few,.,TGTGCCAGCAGTTACTCTCGGGAAAACATTCAGTACTTC,CASSYSRENIQYF
TRBV7-9,TRBJ2-3,few,.,TGTGCCAGCAGCTTAGGGAGTTCCGATACGCAGTATTTT,CASSLGSSDTQYF
TRBV19,TRBJ2-1,few,.,TGTGCCAGTAGTATTGTAGGGTATCCTTCCTACAATGAGCAGTTCTTC,CASSIVGYPSYNEQFF
TRBV7-2,TRBJ2-2,.,TRBD2,TGTGCCAGCAGCCAGAGGCTAGCGGGCACCTTAAACACCGGGGAGCTGTTTTTT,CASSQRLAGTLNTGELFF
TRBV7-2,TRBJ2-1,many,.,TGTGCCAGCAGCGAAGTCGGGATCTACAATGAGCAGTTCTTC,CASSEVGIYNEQFF
TRBV11-2,TRBJ1-2,few,.,TGTGCCAGCAGCTTACCCCGGGCAGGGATGAACTATGGCTACACCTTC,CASSLPRAGMNYGYTF
TRBV11-2,TRBJ2-1,.,TRBD2,TGTGCCAGCAGCTTAGAGGGCGGGGGGGGCCATGAGCAGTTCTTC,CASSLEGGGGHEQFF
TRBV7-2,TRBJ2-5,.,.,TGTGCCAGCAGGAGTTGGGAGACCCAGTACTTC,CASRSWETQYF
TRBV5-1,TRBJ2-2,.,.,TGCGCCAGCAGCTTCGGACGAGAGGCCGGGGAGCTGTTTTTT,CASSFGREAGELFF
TRBV14,TRBJ2-2,.,TRBD1,TGTGCCAGCAGCCAAGACGACAGGGGGACCGGGGAGCTGTTTTTT,CASSQDDRGTGELFF
TRBV7-2,TRBJ1-4,.,.,TGTGCCAGCAGCTTGGAGTTCGAGGAAAAACTGTTTTTT,CASSLEFEEKLFF
TRBV7-2,TRBJ2-7,many,.,TGTGCCAGCAGCCCACCTCCCCCCAGGGTTCCCGATTGTTTC,CASSPPPPRVPDCF
TRBV7-2,TRBJ2-1,few,TRBD2,TGTGCCAGCAGCTTAAGTAGCGGGGAGGACAATGAGCAGTTCTTC,CASSLSSGEDNEQFF
TRBV7-8,TRBJ2-5,few,.,TGTGCCAGCAGCTTACAGGACGTAGGGGAGACCCAGTACTTC,CASSLQDVGETQYF
TRBV20-1,TRBJ2-1,.,.,TGCAGTGCTAGGGGGGGCTACAATGAGCAGTTCTTC,CSARGGYNEQFF
TRBV7-9,TRBJ1-1,few,.,TGTGCCAGCGGTAGACGACCGAACACTGAAGCTTTCTTT,CASGRRPNTEAFF
TRBV7-8,TRBJ1-2,.,TRBD1,TGTGCCAGCAGCTTATCGCCGGGGACAGGGGAAGGGTTTAACTATGGCTACACCTTC,CASSLSPGTGEGFNYGYTF
TRBV7-2,TRBJ2-3,many,TRBD1,TGTGCCAGCAGGGAACAGGGGGCGGGTACGCAGTATTTT,CASREQGAGTQYF
TRBV12-3/TRBV12-4,TRBJ1-4,.,.,TGTGCCAGCAGTTTTTCAGGGGTTGAAAAACTGTTTTTT,CASSFSGVEKLFF
TRBV5-1,TRBJ1-1,.,.,TGCGCCAGCAGCTTGGAGGGTGTCATGAACACTGAAGCTTTCTTT,CASSLEGVMNTEAFF
TRBV6-2/TRBV6-3,TRBJ1-5,few,.,TGTGCCAGCAGTCTCTCTGACGCCTATAGCAATCAGCCCCAGCATTTT,CASSLSDAYSNQPQHF
TRBV7-2,TRBJ2-7,many,TRBD1,TGTGCCAGCAGCTCAGCTAGGGTACAGGGGGTCCCCGCCTACGAGCAGTACTTC,CASSSARVQGVPAYEQYF
TRBV6-5,TRBJ2-4,.,TRBD1,TGTGCCAGCACCGGAACAGGGGCCGGGAAAAACATTCAGTACTTC,CASTGTGAGKNIQYF
TRBV24-1,TRBJ2-1,few,TRBD2,TGTGCCACCAGTGATTGGACTAGCGGGAGAGGTTTTTACGAGCAGTTCTTC,CATSDWTSGRGFYEQFF
TRBV6-2/TRBV6-3,TRBJ2-3,.,TRBD1,TGTGCCAGCAGGCCCGCCGGGACAGGGGGTCATACGCAGTATTTT,CASRPAGTGGHTQYF
TRBV19,TRBJ1-2,few,.,TGTGCCAGTAGGAGTCGGGACGCGAGCTATGGCTACACCTTC,CASRSRDASYGYTF
TRBV7-2,TRBJ2-2,many,.,TGTGCCAGCAGCCCGCGGAACACCGGGGAGCTGTTTTTT,CASSPRNTGELFF
TRBV6-5,TRBJ2-7,few,.,TGTGCCAGCAGTTACAGGGGACGTTCCGACGAGCAGTACTTC,CASSYRGRSDEQYF
TRBV6-2/TRBV6-3,TRBJ2-3,few,TRBD2,TGTGCCAGCAGCCTCGGACTAGCGGGAGGTTTTAGCACAGATACGCAGTATTTT,CASSLGLAGGFSTDTQYF
TRBV4-2,TRBJ2-6,few,.,TGTGCCAGCAGCCAAGAACCTAGGGGAACTGGGGCCAACGTCCTGACTTTC,CASSQEPRGTGANVLTF
TRBV29-1,TRBJ2-1,.,TRBD1,TGCAGCGTTGAAGGACAGGGCAGCTCCTACAATGAGCAGTTCTTC,CSVEGQGSSYNEQFF
TRBV7-3,TRBJ2-1,.,TRBD2,TGTGCCAGCAGCATCGCCGGGACTAGTGCTGAGCAGTTCTTC,CASSIAGTSAEQFF
TRBV4-3,TRBJ1-2,few,TRBD1,TGCGCCAGCAGCCAAGAGCAAAACAGGGGGATCTATGGCTACACCTTC,CASSQEQNRGIYGYTF
TRBV7-2,TRBJ2-5,medium-sized,.,TGTGCCAGCAGCGTACAGGGTTTGGAGACCCAGTACTTC,CASSVQGLETQYF
TRBV6-2/TRBV6-3,TRBJ2-7,many,.,TGTGCCAGCAGTGGAACCAACTTGATGGCGTACTTC,CASSGTNLMAYF
TRBV7-2,TRBJ2-1,many,.,TGTGCCAGCAGCTTATACTGGGCGGAGCAGTTCTTC,CASSLYWAEQFF
TRBV7-2,TRBJ2-1,many,TRBD2,TGTGCCAGCAGCTCCTCACTAGCGGGAGATGGTGAGCAGTTCTTC,CASSSSLAGDGEQFF
TRBV29-1,TRBJ2-3,once,TRBD2,TGCAGCGTTGAACTAGCGGGAGATACGCAGTATTTT,CSVELAGDTQYF
TRBV11-2,TRBJ2-1,.,.,TGTGCCAGCAGCCTAGTTCTTGGGGACAATGAGCAGTTCTTC,CASSLVLGDNEQFF
TRBV19,TRBJ1-5,.,.,TGTGCCAGTAGTTGGTCGGGGGTTAGCCCCCAGCATTTT,CASSWSGVSPQHF
TRBV6-5,TRBJ2-3,.,TRBD2,TGTGCCAGCAAACGACTAGCGAGCACAGATACGCAGTATTTT,CASKRLASTDTQYF
TRBV6-1,TRBJ2-1,few,TRBD2,TGTGCCAGCAGTCCGAGACTAGCGGGAACCTCCTACAATGAGCAGTTCTTC,CASSPRLAGTSYNEQFF
TRBV7-9,TRBJ2-1,few,.,TGTGCCAGCAGCTTAGCGATGGCTAGCGAACACAGTAGCAATGAGCAGTTCTTC,CASSLAMASEHSSNEQFF
TRBV5-6,TRBJ1-5,.,TRBD1,TGTGCCAGCAGCGGAGGACAGGGGTTGTCCCAGCATTTT,CASSGGQGLSQHF
TRBV15,TRBJ2-3,once,.,TGTGCCACCAGCACCCGGGCCCATTTAGGGGATACGCAGTATTTT,CATSTRAHLGDTQYF
TRBV5-1,TRBJ2-5,.,TRBD2,TGCGCCAGCAGCTCGGAGTCTAGCGGGAGAACAGAGACCCAGTACTTC,CASSSESSGRTETQYF
TRBV19,TRBJ2-1,.,.,TGTGCCAGTAGGGAAGGGCGGGAAGTTAATGAGCAGTTCTTC,CASREGREVNEQFF
TRBV7-2,TRBJ2-3,many,TRBD2,TGTGCCAGCAGCCCCTGGGGGGGAGCAGATACGCAGTATTTT,CASSPWGGADTQYF
TRBV28,TRBJ1-2,.,.,TGTGCCAGCAGTCAACAAGGAGGGAGTCATGGCTACACCTTC,CASSQQGGSHGYTF
TRBV7-9,TRBJ1-4,.,TRBD1,TGTGCCAGCAGCCCTGGCGTGGGACAGAATGAAAAACTGTTTTTT,CASSPGVGQNEKLFF
TRBV28,TRBJ1-5,many,TRBD1,TGTGCCAGCAGTTTGGGGCAGGGGGGAAATCAGCCCCAGCATTTT,CASSLGQGGNQPQHF
TRBV7-9,TRBJ1-1,few,.,TGTGCCAGCAGCTTAGTCGGGGGACACGGACCTGAAGCTTTCTTT,CASSLVGGHGPEAFF
TRBV27,TRBJ2-1,.,TRBD2,TGTGCCAGCAGTTTTGGGACTAGCAGGAATGAGCAGTTCTTC,CASSFGTSRNEQFF
TRBV24-1,TRBJ2-5,few,TRBD1,TGTGCCACTAACCCCGGGACAGGTTTGGTGGAGACCCAGTACTTC,CATNPGTGLVETQYF
TRBV29-1,TRBJ2-7,.,.,TGCAGCGTCCGACCCCTTGGACCTGGAGGGAACGAGCAGTACTTC,CSVRPLGPGGNEQYF